Listed here is a single T cell receptor (beta chain). This clonotype was picked up a small number of times. Its specific antigen is unknown. Qualities for individual bases were not recorded, and no much larger clone is one base off. The germline V gene supplies CDR1 SQVTM and CDR2 ANQGSEA. The CDR3 has 15 amino acids, counting the end cysteine and phenylalanine. This entry keeps only the CDR3 DNA: 45 bases, framed from base 1. After removal of 3 bases from V and 2 bases from J, the junction retains 4 bases not matched to a gene. The sample belongs to a study of T-cell reconstitution after alpha-beta-depleted transplantation in children (dated by TCRdb to 2016 to 2018). For the wider study: Using TCR repertoire profiling, the study quantitatively followed how T-cell immune reconstitution unfolded in children after TCRalphabeta/CD19-depleted allogeneic hematopoietic cell transplantation.

Library creation used PCR. The run used an Illumina HiSeq 2500. To normalize quantification of the TCRbeta repertoire, the TCR libraries were built with molecular barcoding that relied on unique molecular identifiers. TCRdb took the public reads, trimmed them with fastp at Q25, ran MiXCR for clone calling and kept in-frame beta chains. A single entry per CDR3 protein holds the most common genes and DNA from its merged rows. This sample comprises about 360,000 distinct CDR3 sequences, roughly 13% of them detected only once. Of the sample, approximately 4.3% falls within the top ten clones. The chain is assembled from TRBV29-1 and TRBJ2-5, with 12 junctional bases fitting TRBD2. The receptor comes from a human donor who donated a stem cell graft to a child with Fanconi anemia. The material was PBMCs, obtained from the stem cell graft. The sequenced DNA is TGCAGCGTTGACGGACTAGCGGGGAATCAAGAGACCCAGTACTTC. It translates to CSVDGLAGNQETQYF.